This is a list of T cell receptor beta chains from one sample in a study of cytomegalovirus exposure and HLA in healthy donors. TCRdb's copy holds only in-frame clones and misses some; the assay was immunoSEQ multiplex PCR. Of some 150,000 clones in the sample, around 80% were seen once. The sequenced material came from PBMCs. The origin of the receptors is a man between 25 and 39 years old in good health and CMV-seronegative. Both conserved end residues are part of each CDR3.

v_call cdr3_aa
TRBV27 CASSYKGQGANYGYTF
TRBV28 CASRHDRATNTGELFF
TRBV4-1 CASSQDDLTRGFNQPQHF
TRBV10-2 CASRRDSWREQYF
TRBV6-1 CASSVNLGQANQPQHF
TRBV28 CASTARGTGPLSEKLFF
TRBV28 CASSFMQSSPLHF
TRBV28 CASSLHRMRGGEAFF
TRBV13 CASSLGREFHYEQYF
TRBV10-3 CAISEGQSSYEQYF
TRBV6-1 CASSRGQGPYNEQFF
TRBV19 CASSRQGIYNEQFF
TRBV2 CASSEGTGGTYGYTF
TRBV5-1 CASSLSPTSGENNEQFF
TRBV6-6 CASSLAGDSYEQYF
TRBV27 CASSLWGGSNQPQHF
TRBV18 CASSPPGVSVSHEQYF
TRBV5-8 CASSRPEGSRYGEQFF
TRBV25-1 CASSEWTGGASKQYF
TRBV6-5 CASSYSRFNEQFF
TRBV10-3 CATAPDSNSPLHF
TRBV6-5 CASSYSGGGRNNEQFF
TRBV5-1 CASSLAIGDITYEQYF
TRBV6-1 CASTLEGPQHF
TRBV6-5 CASSSGNKRTQYF
TRBV28 CASNDRGSQPQHF
TRBV5-1 CASLSTGQQETQYF
TRBV2 CASSQLAGGPDTQYF
TRBV5-4 CASSVDRGYEKLFF
TRBV7-9 CSSSRQGTEAFF
TRBV6-5 CASRMFQENTEAFF
TRBV11-2 CASSLDWGQGKLFF
TRBV19 CASRAHRGPTEAFF
TRBV27 CASSRTRQGGLPTPYEQYF
TRBV6-1 CASRAWTAQNQPQHF
TRBV7-8 CASSLRDRAGESSYNEQFF
TRBV5-4 CASSLLASQFHGYTF
TRBV6-1 CAVLTGGSNQPQNF
TRBV29-1 CSGGRGQEAFF
TRBV7-9 CASSSTGTEGLTDTQYF
TRBV6-6 CASSYTSGPYNEQFF
TRBV6-4 CASSAALTGDSPLHF
TRBV27 CASSSLTGVNTGELFF
TRBV5-1 CASSRTSGRALDEQYF
TRBV7-9 CASRAAGDRHYSGNTIYF
TRBV4-1 CASSPGWIQVNEKLFF
TRBV11-2 CASSAGGGQPQHF
TRBV7-9 CASSKGQGPHYEQYF
TRBV29-1 CSARDEIRGYEQYF
TRBV13 CASSFQTGGQGNTEAFF
TRBV12-5 CASGLGSNEQFF
TRBV19 CASSMYNQGRDTEAFF
TRBV28 CASSLVRTEAFF
TRBV5-1 CASSWTQQGEQFF
TRBV6-6 CATGGAVMGEQYF
TRBV28 CASSDQAVLGNTIYF
TRBV25-1 CASSGPAGLFNSPLHF
TRBV6-1 CASSDLSTAVTQYF
TRBV7-9 CASSSLREYEQYF
TRBV4-1 CASSLWVGQGRNTIYF